This T cell receptor beta chain was sequenced in a study of cytomegalovirus exposure and HLA in healthy donors. Study in general: About 80 million unique TCR sequences came from HLA-typed donors in an early release.

Germline V CDR1 and CDR2: MGHDK, SYGVNS. This CDR3 comprises 16 residues. Notes on this clone: Its antigen is not known. At one end the junction does not follow the germline gene, possibly because of a read error. This sample also contains other DNA sequences that code for the same CDR3.

The PCR had 60 Vbeta and 13 Jbeta primers. Some clones are missing from TCRdb's copy, which holds only in-frame ones; the method was immunoSEQ multiplex PCR. Here the sample spans about 84,000 clones, around 80% being singletons. Study results and limitations: Rare TCR sequences predominated, though certain public TCRs were found in many donors. An analysis was carried out at a later point. It showed that HLA-associated TCR beta chains were more clonally expanded than equally common non-associated chains.

The receptor was derived from a male donor in good health and CMV-seropositive. Sequencing input: PBMCs. J is TRBJ2-7 and V is TRBV25-1; 7 bases fit TRBD2. In nucleotides, the CDR3 is TGTGCTAGCAGTGAACGAAAGGGAGGGTTACCCCACGAGCAGTACTTC. This encodes CASSERKGGLPHEQYF.